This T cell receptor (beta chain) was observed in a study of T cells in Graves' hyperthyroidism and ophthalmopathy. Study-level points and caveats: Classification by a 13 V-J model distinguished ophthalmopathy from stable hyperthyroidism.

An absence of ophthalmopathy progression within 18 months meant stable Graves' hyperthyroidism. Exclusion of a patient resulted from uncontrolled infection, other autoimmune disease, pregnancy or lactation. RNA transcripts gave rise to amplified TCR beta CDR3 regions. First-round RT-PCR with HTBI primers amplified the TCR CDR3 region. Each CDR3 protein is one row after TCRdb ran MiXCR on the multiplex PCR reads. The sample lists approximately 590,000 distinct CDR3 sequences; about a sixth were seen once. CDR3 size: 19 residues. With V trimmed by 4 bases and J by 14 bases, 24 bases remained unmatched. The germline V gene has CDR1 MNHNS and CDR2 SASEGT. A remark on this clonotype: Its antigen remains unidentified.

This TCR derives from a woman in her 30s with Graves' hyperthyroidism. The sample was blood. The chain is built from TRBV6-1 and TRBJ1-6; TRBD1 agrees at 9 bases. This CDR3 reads CASSAFGAGQGLYFPALHF. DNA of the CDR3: TGTGCCAGCAGTGCCTTTGGGGCCGGACAGGGGCTATATTTTCCAGCCCTCCACTTT.